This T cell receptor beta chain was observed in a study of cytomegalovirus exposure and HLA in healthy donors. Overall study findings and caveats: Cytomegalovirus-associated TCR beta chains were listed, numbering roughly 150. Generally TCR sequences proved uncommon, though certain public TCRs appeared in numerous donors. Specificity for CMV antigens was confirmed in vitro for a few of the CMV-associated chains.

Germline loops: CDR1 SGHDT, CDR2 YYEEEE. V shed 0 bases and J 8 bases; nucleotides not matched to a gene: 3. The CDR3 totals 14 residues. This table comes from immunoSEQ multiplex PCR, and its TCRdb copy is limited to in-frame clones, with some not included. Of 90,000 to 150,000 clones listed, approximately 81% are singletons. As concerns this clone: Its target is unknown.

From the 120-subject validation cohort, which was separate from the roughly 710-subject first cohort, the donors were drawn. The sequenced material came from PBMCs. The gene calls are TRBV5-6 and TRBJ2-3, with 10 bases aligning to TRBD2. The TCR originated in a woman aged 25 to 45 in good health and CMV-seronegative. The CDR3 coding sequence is TGTGCCAGCAGCTTGGGGCAGCGGGGGGGTACGCAGTATTTT. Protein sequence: CASSLGQRGGTQYF.